These 11 T cell receptor beta chains share one sample of origin, sequenced in a study of shared clonotypes between healthy human individuals. The assay was immunoSEQ multiplex PCR, and TCRdb's table has in-frame clones only and misses some. The table lists approximately 2,200,000 clones, 93% of them singletons. The naive CD8 fraction comprised CD45RO-negative cells positively selected for CCR7 and excluded terminally differentiated effector memory CD45RA+ cells. The material sequenced was naive CD8+ T cells from PBMCs. Receptor source: a man between 18 and 29 years old in good health. Some clones in this sample may be carry-over from other donors' samples.

As for this clone: This sample includes further DNA sequences coding for the same CDR3. The CDR3 DNA sequence: TGTGCCAGCAGTTTGGCTAGCGGCTACAATGAGCAGTTCTTC. Translating gives CASSLASGYNEQFF. The chain employs TRBV27 and TRBJ2-1, with 7 bases identical to TRBD2. Germline trimming cut 3 bases from V and 3 bases from J; bases unmatched to any gene: 2. Germline-derived CDR1 and CDR2 are MNHEY and SMNVEV (reference sequence). The CDR3 consists of 14 residues.

V and J are TRBV4-1 and TRBJ1-1; D ambiguous. This CDR3 has 15 amino acids. Trimming took off 2 bases at V and 1 base at J, with 11 bases between the two ends. CDR1 and CDR2 from the germline V gene are MGHRA and YSYEKL. CDR3 nucleotides: TGCGCCAGCAGCCAAATTCAGCAAAAGAACACTGAAGCTTTCTTT. This codes for CASSQIQQKNTEAFF.

Points on this clone: Other DNA sequences from this sample encode an identical CDR3 as well. The genes are TRBV7-9 and TRBJ2-6; D unresolved. The length of the CDR3 is 15 residues. Germline loops: CDR1 SEHNR, CDR2 FQNEAQ (reference sequence). The V gene lost 6 bases and the J gene lost 0 bases, with 9 bases spanning the gap. CDR3 nucleotides: TGTGCCAGCAGACACCAGAGCTCTGGGGCCAACGTCCTGACTTTC. It yields the protein CASRHQSSGANVLTF.

The rearrangement joins TRBV4-1 to TRBJ2-3; D might be TRBD1 (5 bases). The CDR3 sequence is 19 residues long. V was cut by 0 bases and J by 2 bases, with 21 bases left in between. CDR1 and CDR2 (germline): MGHRA, YSYEKL. CDR3 protein: CASSQEPLGASRPTDTQYF. CDR3 DNA sequence: TGCGCCAGCAGCCAAGAGCCCTTAGGGGCCTCAAGGCCCACAGATACGCAGTATTTT.

The chain joins TRBV7-6 to TRBJ2-3; TRBD2 agrees at 7 bases. The CDR3 runs 18 residues. Germline lookup yields CDR1 SGHVS and CDR2 FNYEAQ. V was clipped by 1 base and J by 0 bases; unmatched bases: 10. The CDR3: CASSLEASGATSTDTQYF. The CDR3 coding sequence is TGTGCCAGCAGCTTAGAGGCTAGCGGAGCTACTAGCACAGATACGCAGTATTTT.

This clone is a singleton in its sample. CDR3 protein: CASGGLLQETQYF. CDR3 bases: TGCGCCAGCGGGGGACTGTTACAAGAGACCCAGTACTTC. This chain connects TRBV5-1 to TRBJ2-5; possibly TRBD2 for D (6 bases). CDR1 and CDR2 (germline): SGHRS, YFSETQ. V gave up 7 bases and J gave up 2 bases, with 12 bases separating them. The CDR3 runs to 13 residues.

The gene calls are TRBV5-4 and TRBJ1-2, with TRBD1 identical over 7 bases. Germline V gene sequence: CDR1 SGHNT, CDR2 YYREEE (reference sequence). The V segment lost 4 bases and the J segment 5 bases; nucleotides outside the gene matches: 11. This CDR3 contains 15 residues. CDR3 region: CASSIGQDLVYGYTF. CDR3 sequence (DNA): TGTGCCAGCAGCATAGGACAGGACCTAGTTTATGGCTACACCTTC.

Comments on this clone: This sample also contains other DNA sequences that code for the same CDR3. The chain carries TRBV27 and TRBJ2-5, with D possibly being TRBD2 (6 bases). V was shortened by 0 bases and J by 2 bases, with 7 bases between the two germline ends. There are 14 residues in the CDR3. Germline lookup yields CDR1 MNHEY and CDR2 SMNVEV (reference sequence). This CDR3 is CASSLSGGQETQYF. The CDR3 bases are TGTGCCAGCAGTTTATCCGGGGGTCAAGAGACCCAGTACTTC.

Worth noting for this clone: Other DNA sequences in this specimen translate into the identical CDR3. V usage is TRBV28 and J usage is TRBJ2-5; D is possibly TRBD1 (6 bases). The CDR3 is made up of 13 amino acids. Between the trimmed V and J ends, which lost 2 bases and 4 bases, there was a span of 8 bases. Germline V gene lookup returns CDR1 MDHEN and CDR2 SYDVKM. In nucleotides, the CDR3 is TGTGCCAGCAGTTTAGAAGGGGGAGAGACCCAGTACTTC. Protein product: CASSLEGGETQYF.

Only a few counts were recorded for this clone. The chain is built from TRBV4-3 and TRBJ2-3; 9 bases fit TRBD1. Germline values: CDR1 LGHNA, CDR2 YSLEER. V lost 1 base, J lost 3 bases, and 2 bases stayed unmatched. The CDR3 consists of 15 residues. The CDR3 here is CASSQGTGETDTQYF. As DNA, the CDR3 is TGCGCCAGCAGCCAAGGGACAGGGGAGACAGATACGCAGTATTTT.

The chain couples TRBV7-9 to TRBJ2-1; D gene uncertain. V lost 4 bases, J lost 6 bases, and 16 bases lay in between. The CDR3 consists of 15 residues. CDR1 is SEHNR, CDR2 FQNEAQ, per germline (reference sequence). CDR3 DNA: TGTGCCAGCAGCTCACCCTGGCAGTTCGGCAATGAGCAGTTCTTC. It encodes CASSSPWQFGNEQFF.